These T cell receptor beta chains were read from a single sample in a study of T-cell memory formation after mild COVID-19. TCRdb itself ran the 5' RACE reads through MiXCR, one entry per CDR3 protein. The sample holds roughly 310,000 distinct CDR3 sequences; more than 15% are singletons and the top ten take roughly a fifth. The sequenced material came from PBMCs or a T cell subset sorted from them (not recorded which). The receptor set was obtained from a man between 18 and 29 years old who had mild COVID-19 (a few samples of this study predate the infection). Cell type and time point are not known. Both conserved end residues are part of each CDR3. D genes are given only for firm matches. Clone size is shown for a subset of rows, as once, few, many or a class of expanded clone.

V gene: TRBV5-6
clone size: few
J gene: TRBJ1-1
D gene: .
CDR3 protein: CASSWTGGPTGAFF
CDR3 DNA: TGTGCCAGCAGCTGGACTGGCGGTCCCACTGGGGCTTTCTTT

V gene: TRBV4-2
clone size: few
J gene: TRBJ2-5
D gene: .
CDR3 protein: CASSQSSGLGGQETQYF
CDR3 DNA: TGTGCCAGCAGCCAAAGTTCCGGGCTCGGGGGCCAAGAGACCCAGTACTTC

V gene: TRBV6-5
clone size: few
J gene: TRBJ2-2
D gene: .
CDR3 protein: CASSLLGRQGPGELFF
CDR3 DNA: TGTGCCAGCAGCTTGTTAGGCCGACAAGGCCCCGGGGAGCTGTTTTTT

V gene: TRBV5-1
clone size: few
J gene: TRBJ1-1
D gene: .
CDR3 protein: CASSPWGGVNTEAFF
CDR3 DNA: TGCGCCAGCAGTCCTTGGGGGGGAGTGAACACTGAAGCTTTCTTT

V gene: TRBV11-2
clone size: .
J gene: TRBJ1-2
D gene: .
CDR3 protein: CASSQDPASYGYTF
CDR3 DNA: TGTGCCAGCAGCCAAGATCCCGCAAGCTATGGCTACACCTTC

V gene: TRBV12-3/TRBV12-4
clone size: few
J gene: TRBJ2-1
D gene: TRBD2
CDR3 protein: CASSLTSDEQFF
CDR3 DNA: TGTGCCAGCAGCCTTACTAGCGATGAGCAGTTCTTC

V gene: TRBV7-2
clone size: .
J gene: TRBJ2-3
D gene: .
CDR3 protein: CASSVVALWDTQYF
CDR3 DNA: TGTGCCAGCAGCGTCGTAGCTTTGTGGGATACGCAGTATTTT

V gene: TRBV4-1
clone size: .
J gene: TRBJ1-1
D gene: TRBD1
CDR3 protein: CASRQPGQGSLKGGTEAFF
CDR3 DNA: TGCGCCAGCAGACAACCGGGACAGGGATCCCTAAAAGGGGGCACTGAAGCTTTCTTT

V gene: TRBV6-5
clone size: many
J gene: TRBJ2-7
D gene: .
CDR3 protein: CASSYGTPLGEQYF
CDR3 DNA: TGTGCCAGCAGTTACGGGACCCCCCTCGGCGAGCAGTACTTC

V gene: TRBV30
clone size: few
J gene: TRBJ1-2
D gene: .
CDR3 protein: CAFEAGRRNYGYTF
CDR3 DNA: TGTGCCTTTGAAGCGGGCAGGAGAAACTATGGCTACACCTTC

V gene: TRBV20-1
clone size: few
J gene: TRBJ2-2
D gene: TRBD2
CDR3 protein: CSATSGDTGELFF
CDR3 DNA: TGCAGTGCCACTAGCGGAGACACCGGGGAGCTGTTTTTT

V gene: TRBV7-2
clone size: many
J gene: TRBJ2-1
D gene: .
CDR3 protein: CASSFAGAGNEQFF
CDR3 DNA: TGTGCCAGCAGCTTCGCGGGGGCGGGGAATGAGCAGTTCTTC

V gene: TRBV18
clone size: .
J gene: TRBJ1-3
D gene: .
CDR3 protein: CASSPPQGLPGNTIYF
CDR3 DNA: TGTGCCAGCTCACCACCGCAAGGTTTGCCTGGAAACACCATATATTTT

V gene: TRBV5-1
clone size: few
J gene: TRBJ1-2
D gene: .
CDR3 protein: CASSDRDGANGYTF
CDR3 DNA: TGCGCCAGCAGCGACCGGGACGGAGCCAATGGCTACACCTTC

V gene: TRBV7-9
clone size: many
J gene: TRBJ2-1
D gene: .
CDR3 protein: CATRDGTPEQFF
CDR3 DNA: TGTGCCACTCGAGACGGCACACCTGAGCAGTTCTTC

V gene: TRBV7-8
clone size: many
J gene: TRBJ1-2
D gene: .
CDR3 protein: CASSSLGYGYTF
CDR3 DNA: TGTGCCAGCAGCTCCTTGGGGTATGGCTACACCTTC

V gene: TRBV27
clone size: .
J gene: TRBJ2-3
D gene: .
CDR3 protein: CASTSGGPTDTQYF
CDR3 DNA: TGTGCCAGCACTTCGGGGGGCCCCACAGATACGCAGTATTTT

V gene: TRBV27
clone size: few
J gene: TRBJ1-4
D gene: .
CDR3 protein: CASSLYTGRTNEKLFF
CDR3 DNA: TGTGCCAGCAGTTTGTATACGGGGAGGACTAATGAAAAACTGTTTTTT

V gene: TRBV12-3/TRBV12-4
clone size: .
J gene: TRBJ2-1
D gene: .
CDR3 protein: CASSPTPLTYDIEQFF
CDR3 DNA: TGTGCCAGCAGTCCCACCCCGCTGACATACGATATTGAGCAGTTCTTC

V gene: TRBV5-1
clone size: few
J gene: TRBJ2-3
D gene: .
CDR3 protein: CASTTHADTQYF
CDR3 DNA: TGCGCCAGCACCACCCACGCAGATACGCAGTATTTT

V gene: TRBV5-1
clone size: few
J gene: TRBJ1-1
D gene: .
CDR3 protein: CASSLDGHSNTEAFF
CDR3 DNA: TGCGCCAGCAGCTTAGACGGACATTCGAACACTGAAGCTTTCTTT

V gene: TRBV5-6
clone size: few
J gene: TRBJ1-1
D gene: .
CDR3 protein: CASSDIRTVGLNTEAFF
CDR3 DNA: TGTGCCAGCAGCGATATAAGGACGGTTGGACTTAACACTGAAGCTTTCTTT

V gene: TRBV24-1
clone size: few
J gene: TRBJ2-1
D gene: .
CDR3 protein: CATRDGYNEQFF
CDR3 DNA: TGTGCCACCAGGGACGGGTACAATGAGCAGTTCTTC

V gene: TRBV5-1
clone size: few
J gene: TRBJ2-1
D gene: .
CDR3 protein: CASSLYSGIDEQFF
CDR3 DNA: TGCGCCAGCAGCTTGTACAGTGGGATCGATGAGCAGTTCTTC

V gene: TRBV3-1
clone size: .
J gene: TRBJ1-1
D gene: .
CDR3 protein: CATSPGRRTEAFF
CDR3 DNA: TGTGCCACCAGCCCAGGGCGAAGGACTGAAGCTTTCTTT

V gene: TRBV7-9
clone size: few
J gene: TRBJ1-2
D gene: .
CDR3 protein: CASSFSGPNGYTF
CDR3 DNA: TGTGCCAGCAGCTTTTCAGGGCCCAATGGCTACACCTTC

V gene: TRBV4-1
clone size: many
J gene: TRBJ1-2
D gene: .
CDR3 protein: CASSQGGSGYTF
CDR3 DNA: TGCGCCAGCAGCCAAGGGGGGAGCGGCTACACCTTC

V gene: TRBV20-1
clone size: .
J gene: TRBJ1-1
D gene: .
CDR3 protein: CSARDPGGYTEAFF
CDR3 DNA: TGCAGTGCTAGAGACCCGGGGGGGTACACTGAAGCTTTCTTT

V gene: TRBV6-1
clone size: .
J gene: TRBJ1-5
D gene: .
CDR3 protein: CASSDGGQQPQHF
CDR3 DNA: TGTGCCAGCAGTGATGGGGGGCAACAGCCCCAGCATTTT

V gene: TRBV6-2/TRBV6-3
clone size: few
J gene: TRBJ1-5
D gene: .
CDR3 protein: CASRPTGTQPQHF
CDR3 DNA: TGTGCCAGCAGACCTACAGGCACTCAGCCCCAGCATTTT

V gene: TRBV4-1
clone size: .
J gene: TRBJ2-3
D gene: .
CDR3 protein: CASSPGQDRTDTQYF
CDR3 DNA: TGCGCCAGCAGTCCAGGGCAGGACAGAACAGATACGCAGTATTTT

V gene: TRBV5-6
clone size: .
J gene: TRBJ2-3
D gene: .
CDR3 protein: CASSLDLPGGRDTQYF
CDR3 DNA: TGTGCCAGCAGCTTGGATCTTCCGGGGGGCAGGGATACGCAGTATTTT

V gene: TRBV7-9
clone size: few
J gene: TRBJ1-3
D gene: .
CDR3 protein: CASSLDSGNTIYF
CDR3 DNA: TGTGCCAGCAGCTTGGACTCTGGAAACACCATATATTTT

V gene: TRBV12-3/TRBV12-4
clone size: few
J gene: TRBJ2-1
D gene: TRBD1
CDR3 protein: CASWDRDGPNEQFF
CDR3 DNA: TGTGCCAGTTGGGACAGGGATGGACCCAATGAGCAGTTCTTC

V gene: TRBV7-2
clone size: few
J gene: TRBJ1-2
D gene: .
CDR3 protein: CASSLEEQGEYGYTF
CDR3 DNA: TGTGCCAGCAGCTTAGAGGAACAGGGCGAATATGGCTACACCTTC

V gene: TRBV20-1
clone size: few
J gene: TRBJ2-1
D gene: .
CDR3 protein: CSASGGGFNEQFF
CDR3 DNA: TGCAGTGCTAGCGGTGGGGGGTTTAATGAGCAGTTCTTC

V gene: TRBV6-2/TRBV6-3
clone size: many
J gene: TRBJ2-7
D gene: .
CDR3 protein: CASSYFYEQYF
CDR3 DNA: TGTGCCAGCAGTTACTTCTACGAGCAGTACTTC

V gene: TRBV28
clone size: .
J gene: TRBJ2-2
D gene: .
CDR3 protein: CASSFRARGTGELFF
CDR3 DNA: TGTGCCAGCAGTTTTCGGGCCAGAGGCACCGGGGAGCTGTTTTTT

V gene: TRBV2
clone size: few
J gene: TRBJ1-2
D gene: TRBD1
CDR3 protein: CASSEQGGYGYTF
CDR3 DNA: TGTGCCAGCAGTGAACAGGGGGGCTATGGCTACACCTTC

V gene: TRBV6-5
clone size: .
J gene: TRBJ1-6
D gene: TRBD1
CDR3 protein: CASSFQGQGTRSPLHF
CDR3 DNA: TGTGCCAGCAGTTTCCAGGGACAGGGAACTCGATCACCCCTCCACTTT

V gene: TRBV5-6
clone size: many
J gene: TRBJ2-7
D gene: .
CDR3 protein: CASSLVGRAYEQYF
CDR3 DNA: TGTGCCAGCAGCTTAGTCGGGCGAGCCTACGAGCAGTACTTC

V gene: TRBV10-3
clone size: .
J gene: TRBJ1-3
D gene: .
CDR3 protein: CAISEGETGNTIYF
CDR3 DNA: TGTGCCATCAGTGAGGGAGAGACTGGAAACACCATATATTTT

V gene: TRBV7-2
clone size: .
J gene: TRBJ2-2
D gene: .
CDR3 protein: CASSSSDSLNTGELFF
CDR3 DNA: TGTGCCAGCAGCTCCTCCGACTCGCTGAACACCGGGGAGCTGTTTTTT

V gene: TRBV10-3
clone size: .
J gene: TRBJ2-2
D gene: .
CDR3 protein: CAISELASTGELFF
CDR3 DNA: TGTGCCATCAGTGAACTAGCCTCCACCGGGGAGCTGTTTTTT

V gene: TRBV6-5
clone size: few
J gene: TRBJ1-1
D gene: .
CDR3 protein: CASSQPHTEAFF
CDR3 DNA: TGTGCCAGCAGTCAACCACACACTGAAGCTTTCTTT

V gene: TRBV28
clone size: once
J gene: TRBJ2-1
D gene: .
CDR3 protein: CASSLRGRIYNEQFF
CDR3 DNA: TGTGCCAGCAGTTTGCGGGGGCGAATCTACAATGAGCAGTTCTTC

V gene: TRBV28
clone size: .
J gene: TRBJ2-4
D gene: .
CDR3 protein: CASKGDKNIQYF
CDR3 DNA: TGTGCCAGTAAGGGGGACAAAAACATTCAGTACTTC